This entry describes one T cell receptor beta chain. The data were obtained in a study of blood T cells in healthy people across ages. Isolation per sample recovered at least 7 million PBMCs. Germline CDR1 MDHEN, CDR2 SYDVKM. The CDR3 has 15 amino acids. V was shortened by 3 bases and J by 2 bases, with 12 bases between the two germline ends. The authors ran a second PCR of about 7 to 11 cycles using a sample-barcoded 5' primer and a J-beta primer mix. Every cDNA molecule carried a tag from a template-switch adaptor bearing 12 random nucleotides. Using its own MiXCR run on the 5' RACE reads, TCRdb lists one record per CDR3 protein. The sample has hundreds of thousands of distinct CDR3 sequences, about 30% seen once.

The sequence was obtained from a woman aged 80 or over in good health. The sequencing sample was made of blood. The chain has TRBV28 and TRBJ2-3; D perhaps matches TRBD2 (6 bases). CDR3 DNA: TGTGCCAGCAGTTTGGAAGCGGGCTACACAGATACGCAGTATTTT. Translating gives CASSLEAGYTDTQYF.